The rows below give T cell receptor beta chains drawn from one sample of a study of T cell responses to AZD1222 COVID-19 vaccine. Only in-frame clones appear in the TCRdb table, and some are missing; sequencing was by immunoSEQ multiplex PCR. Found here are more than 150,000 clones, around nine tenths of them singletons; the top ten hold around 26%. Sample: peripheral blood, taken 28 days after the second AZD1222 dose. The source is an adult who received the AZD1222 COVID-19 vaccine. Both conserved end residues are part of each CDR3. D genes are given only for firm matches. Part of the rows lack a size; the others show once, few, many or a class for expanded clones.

CASRLGGEEPQHF	TGTGCCAGCAGACTGGGCGGCGAGGAGCCCCAGCATTTT	TRBJ1-5	-	TRBV5-6	-
CASSLDRGDTEAFF	TGCGCCAGCAGCTTGGACAGGGGGGACACTGAAGCTTTCTTT	TRBJ1-1	TRBD1	TRBV5-1	-
CASSYTIRGSTEAFF	TGTGCCAGCAGTTATACGATCAGGGGGAGCACTGAAGCTTTCTTT	TRBJ1-1	TRBD1	TRBV6-2/TRBV6-3	-
CASSPAGGFSDTQYF	TGTGCCAGCAGCCCAGCGGGAGGGTTTTCAGATACGCAGTATTTT	TRBJ2-3	TRBD2	TRBV3-1/TRBV3-2	-
CASSLKRITGQYF	TGTGCCAGCAGTTTGAAAAGGATTACTGGGCAGTACTTC	TRBJ2-7	-	TRBV12-3/TRBV12-4	-
CASRRTSGGNEQFF	TGTGCCAGCAGACGGACTAGCGGGGGCAATGAGCAGTTCTTC	TRBJ2-1	TRBD2	TRBV11-1	-
CASSQGLSGNTIYF	TGTGCCAGCAGCCAAGGACTCTCTGGAAACACCATATATTTT	TRBJ1-3	-	TRBV3-1/TRBV3-2	-
CASSFRRYTEAFF	TGTGCCAGCAGTTTTCGGCGGTACACTGAAGCTTTCTTT	TRBJ1-1	-	TRBV28	few
CASSFGPEHGYTF	TGTGCCAGCAGCTTCGGGCCCGAACACGGCTACACCTTC	TRBJ1-2	-	TRBV11-2	-
CASSQEGSSGNTIYF	TGCGCCAGCAGCCAAGAGGGCAGCTCTGGAAACACCATATATTTT	TRBJ1-3	-	TRBV4-3	-
CASSSGTGAYEQYF	TGCGCCAGCAGCTCAGGGACAGGGGCCTACGAGCAGTACTTC	TRBJ2-7	TRBD1	TRBV5-1	-
CASSFDSLNEKLFF	TGCGCCAGCAGCTTTGACAGTCTGAATGAAAAACTGTTTTTT	TRBJ1-4	-	TRBV5-1	-
CASTSGRGRETQYF	TGTGCCAGCACGAGCGGGAGAGGTAGAGAGACCCAGTACTTC	TRBJ2-5	TRBD2	TRBV7-2	-
CASSPGGRTYEQYF	TGTGCCAGCAGTCCCGGGGGCCGAACCTACGAGCAGTACTTC	TRBJ2-7	-	TRBV28	-
CASSYGVLDTEAFF	TGTGCCAGCAGTTACGGTGTCTTAGACACTGAAGCTTTCTTT	TRBJ1-1	-	TRBV6-5	-
CASSIGPGNEKLFF	TGTGCCAGTAGTATAGGGCCTGGTAATGAAAAACTGTTTTTT	TRBJ1-4	-	TRBV19	-
CASTWGGSETFF	TGTGCCAGTACCTGGGGGGGCAGCGAGACTTTCTTT	TRBJ1-1	-	TRBV19	-
CASSLGQEPLSPLHF	TGTGCCAGCAGCCTAGGACAGGAGCCCCTCTCACCCCTCCACTTT	TRBJ1-6	TRBD1	TRBV7-2	once
CASRGGQGRTGELFF	TGTGCCAGCAGGGGGGGGCAGGGCCGGACCGGGGAGCTGTTTTTT	TRBJ2-2	-	TRBV2	-
CASSLEKRTGELFF	TGTGCCAGCAGCTTAGAGAAGCGCACCGGGGAGCTGTTTTTT	TRBJ2-2	-	TRBV7-8	-
CASSLRGGRSGNTIYF	TGTGCCAGCAGTCTCAGGGGCGGCCGCTCTGGAAACACCATATATTTT	TRBJ1-3	-	TRBV28	-
CASRPGQGYSGELFF	TGTGCCAGCAGACCGGGACAGGGTTATAGCGGGGAGCTGTTTTTT	TRBJ2-2	TRBD1	TRBV7-9	once
CASSFDSIWVGEQYF	TGTGCCAGCAGTTTTGACTCTATCTGGGTTGGCGAGCAGTACTTC	TRBJ2-7	-	TRBV5-4	once
CASSPRVGSGRSSPYEQYF	TGTGCCAGCAGCCCCCGCGTTGGTAGCGGGAGGTCATCCCCCTACGAGCAGTACTTC	TRBJ2-7	TRBD2	TRBV3-1/TRBV3-2	once
CASSSGQGTYGYTF	TGTGCCAGCAGTTCGGGACAGGGGACCTATGGCTACACCTTC	TRBJ1-2	TRBD1	TRBV28	-
CASKESGNTIYF	TGTGCCAGCAAAGAGTCTGGAAACACCATATATTTT	TRBJ1-3	-	TRBV28	-
CASSVKGVDTEAFF	TGTGCCAGCAGCGTAAAGGGGGTCGACACTGAAGCTTTCTTT	TRBJ1-1	-	TRBV7-8	-
CASREGTPFDEQFF	TGTGCCAGCAGAGAAGGGACCCCCTTCGATGAGCAGTTCTTC	TRBJ2-1	-	TRBV11-2	-
CASSLGRNEKLFF	TGTGCCAGCAGCTTAGGCAGGAATGAAAAACTGTTTTTT	TRBJ1-4	-	TRBV7-8	-
CATRSRPGTGQETQYF	TGTGCCACCAGATCTCGCCCGGGGACAGGCCAAGAGACCCAGTACTTC	TRBJ2-5	TRBD1	TRBV24-1	-
CASSPYRTDETQYF	TGTGCCAGCAGCCCCTACAGGACGGATGAGACCCAGTACTTC	TRBJ2-5	-	TRBV7-9	-
CASSRREQETQYF	TGTGCCAGCAGTCGACGGGAACAAGAGACCCAGTACTTC	TRBJ2-5	-	TRBV7-2	-
CASSPPLAGVGNEQFF	TGTGCCAGCTCACCGCCTCTAGCGGGAGTGGGCAATGAGCAGTTCTTC	TRBJ2-1	TRBD2	TRBV18	-
CASSKKVDPAGVISYEQYF	TGTGCCAGCAGCAAAAAGGTCGATCCGGCCGGCGTGATCTCCTACGAGCAGTACTTC	TRBJ2-7	-	TRBV21-1	-
CASRGGTGSSYEQYF	TGCGCCAGCAGGGGGGGGACAGGCAGCTCCTACGAGCAGTACTTC	TRBJ2-7	-	TRBV5-1	-
CASSLTGINEQYF	TGTGCCAGCAGCCTTACAGGGATCAACGAGCAGTACTTC	TRBJ2-7	-	TRBV7-9	once
CSVEDGANTGELFF	TGCAGCGTTGAAGACGGAGCGAACACCGGGGAGCTGTTTTTT	TRBJ2-2	-	TRBV29-1	-
CASIGTGELFF	TGCGCCAGCATTGGCACCGGGGAGCTGTTTTTT	TRBJ2-2	-	TRBV5-1	-
CASSLGTLAGSQETQYF	TGTGCCAGCAGCTTAGGTACACTAGCGGGAAGCCAAGAGACCCAGTACTTC	TRBJ2-5	TRBD2	TRBV11-2	-
CASSLNRVGQGTGELFF	TGTGCCAGCAGCTTAAACAGGGTCGGACAGGGCACCGGGGAGCTGTTTTTT	TRBJ2-2	TRBD1	TRBV7-3	-
CASSVEIGYTDTQYF	TGTGCCAGCAGCGTAGAAATCGGTTACACAGATACGCAGTATTTT	TRBJ2-3	-	TRBV9	-
CASSLPDRPRREGEQFF	TGTGCCAGCAGCTTACCCGACAGGCCCCGGCGGGAGGGTGAGCAGTTCTTC	TRBJ2-1	TRBD2	TRBV7-3	-
CASSRSTGGLPQHF	TGTGCCAGCAGCCGTTCGACAGGGGGTTTACCCCAGCATTTT	TRBJ1-5	TRBD1	TRBV7-9	-
CASSQRPGGENTEAFF	TGTGCCAGCTCACAAAGGCCAGGGGGCGAGAACACTGAAGCTTTCTTT	TRBJ1-1	TRBD1	TRBV18	-
CASSARGSGSSYEQYF	TGTGCCAGCAGCGCGCGGGGTAGCGGGAGCTCCTACGAGCAGTACTTC	TRBJ2-7	TRBD2	TRBV9	-
CASSSQRDYHYEQYF	TGTGCCAGCAGCTCGCAAAGGGACTACCACTACGAGCAGTACTTC	TRBJ2-7	TRBD2	TRBV7-9	-
CASSLDWNSPLHF	TGTGCCAGCTCACTTGACTGGAATTCACCCCTCCACTTT	TRBJ1-6	-	TRBV18	-
CASSRGGGSISYNEQFF	TGTGCCAGCAGCCGCGGGGGTGGGAGTATCTCCTACAATGAGCAGTTCTTC	TRBJ2-1	TRBD2	TRBV11-2	-
CATGLAGVNEQFF	TGTGCCACCGGACTAGCGGGAGTCAATGAGCAGTTCTTC	TRBJ2-1	TRBD2	TRBV19	-
CASSLEGGREQYF	TGTGCCAGCAGCTTAGAAGGGGGGCGGGAGCAGTACTTC	TRBJ2-7	-	TRBV7-9	-
CASSLAGVGSYEQYF	TGTGCCAGCAGTTTAGCAGGGGTCGGCTCCTACGAGCAGTACTTC	TRBJ2-7	-	TRBV28	-
CASSPPGHPTYEQYF	TGTGCCAGCTCACCACCGGGACACCCGACCTACGAGCAGTACTTC	TRBJ2-7	-	TRBV18	-
CASNLSGRADEQYF	TGCGCCAGCAACTTAAGCGGGAGGGCCGACGAGCAGTACTTC	TRBJ2-7	TRBD2	TRBV5-1	-
CASSRGTSGSYEQYF	TGTGCCAGCAGCCGGGGGACTAGCGGGAGTTACGAGCAGTACTTC	TRBJ2-7	TRBD2	TRBV13	-
CASSSRVYNEQFF	TGTGCCAGCAGTTCCCGGGTCTACAATGAGCAGTTCTTC	TRBJ2-1	-	TRBV27	-